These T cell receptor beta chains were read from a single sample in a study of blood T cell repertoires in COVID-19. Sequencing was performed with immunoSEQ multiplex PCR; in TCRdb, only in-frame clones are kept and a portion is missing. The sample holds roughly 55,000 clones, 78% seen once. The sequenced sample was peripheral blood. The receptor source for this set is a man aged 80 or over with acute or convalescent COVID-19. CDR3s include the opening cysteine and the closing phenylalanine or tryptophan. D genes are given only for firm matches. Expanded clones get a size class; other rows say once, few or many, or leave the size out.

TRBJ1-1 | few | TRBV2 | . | TGTGCCAGCAGTGAAGCGGTCACAGGGAACACTGAAGCTTTCTTT | CASSEAVTGNTEAFF
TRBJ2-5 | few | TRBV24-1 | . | TGTGCCACCGGGACCGGGACAAGGGAGACCCAGTACTTC | CATGTGTRETQYF
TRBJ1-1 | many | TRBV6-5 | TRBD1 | TGTGCCAGCAGGTGGGGGACAGGGGGCACTGAAGCTTTCTTT | CASRWGTGGTEAFF
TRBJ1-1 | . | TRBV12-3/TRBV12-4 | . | TGTGCCAGCACCCCCTACGGGGGCACTGAAGCTTTCTTT | CASTPYGGTEAFF
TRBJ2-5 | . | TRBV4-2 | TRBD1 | TGTGCCAGCAGCCAAGATATCGGACAGGCCCGGTGGACCCAGTACTTC | CASSQDIGQARWTQYF
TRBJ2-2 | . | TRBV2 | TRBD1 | TGTGCCAGCATAAGTACAGGGGGTACCGGGGAGCTGTTTTTT | CASISTGGTGELFF
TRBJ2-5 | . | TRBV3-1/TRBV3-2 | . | TGTGCCAGCAGTCGACCGACGCAGGGGTCGTTAACCCAGTACTTC | CASSRPTQGSLTQYF
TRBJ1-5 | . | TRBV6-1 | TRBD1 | TGTGCCAGCAGTGAGGACAGGGGGCAGAGTCAGCCCCAGCATTTT | CASSEDRGQSQPQHF
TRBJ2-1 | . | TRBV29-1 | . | TGCAGCGTTGTGGCGGGGGCCAATGAGCAGTTCTTC | CSVVAGANEQFF
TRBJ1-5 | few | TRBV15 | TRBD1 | TGTGCCACCAGCATCATGCCCGGGACAGGGTATAGCAATCAGCCCCAGCATTTT | CATSIMPGTGYSNQPQHF
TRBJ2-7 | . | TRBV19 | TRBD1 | TGTGCCAGTAGTAGGACAGGGGGCTCGTACGAGCAGTACTTC | CASSRTGGSYEQYF
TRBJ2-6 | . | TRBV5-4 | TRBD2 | TGTGCCAGCAGTCCGCAGACTAGCGGGCGGGGTGGGGCCAACGTCCTGACTTTC | CASSPQTSGRGGANVLTF
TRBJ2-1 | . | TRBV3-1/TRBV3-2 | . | TGTGCCAGCAGCCAAGGCCAGGATGCCGTTGAGCAGTTCTTC | CASSQGQDAVEQFF
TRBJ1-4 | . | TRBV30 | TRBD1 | TGTGCCTGGAGTTTGGGACAGGGGTTTGAAAAACTGTTTTTT | CAWSLGQGFEKLFF
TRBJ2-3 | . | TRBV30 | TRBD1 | TGTGCCTGGAGTGCCCCCCTACGACAGGGGATGAAGCAGTATTTT | CAWSAPLRQGMKQYF
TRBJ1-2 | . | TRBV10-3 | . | TGTGCCATCAGTGAACTAAGCCAGCTGGGCTATGGCTACACCTTC | CAISELSQLGYGYTF
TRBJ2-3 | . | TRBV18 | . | TGTGCCAGCTCACCGGCCGGCCTAGCTAGCACAGATACGCAGTATTTT | CASSPAGLASTDTQYF
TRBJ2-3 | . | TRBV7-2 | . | TGTGCCAGCAGCCTAGTTCCTAGCACAGATACGCAGTATTTT | CASSLVPSTDTQYF
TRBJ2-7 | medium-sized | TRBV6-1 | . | TGTGCCAGCAGTGAAGCGCATCTGAGCTCCTACGAGCAGTACTTC | CASSEAHLSSYEQYF
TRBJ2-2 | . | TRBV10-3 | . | TGTGCCATCAGTGAGACTCAGGGTCCCGGGGAGCTGTTTTTT | CAISETQGPGELFF
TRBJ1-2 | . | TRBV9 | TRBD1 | TGTGCCAGCAGCGGGACAGGGGCGAACTATGGCTACACCTTC | CASSGTGANYGYTF
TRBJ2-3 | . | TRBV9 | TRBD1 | TGTGCCAGCAGCGTTGGCGTAGGGGGCTCTACAGATACGCAGTATTTT | CASSVGVGGSTDTQYF
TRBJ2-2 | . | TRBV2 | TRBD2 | TGTGCCAGCAGTGACCTTCCGGCGGGAGCAACCGGGGAGCTGTTTTTT | CASSDLPAGATGELFF
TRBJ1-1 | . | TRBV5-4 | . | TGTGCCAGCAGCCCTCGGACAGCCCGGTTGGTGAAGACTGAAGCTTTCTTT | CASSPRTARLVKTEAFF
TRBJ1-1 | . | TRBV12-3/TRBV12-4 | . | TGTGCCAGCAGTCTCAACGAGGGTGGTGAAGCTTTCTTT | CASSLNEGGEAFF
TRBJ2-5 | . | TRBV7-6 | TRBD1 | TGTGCCAGCAGCTCCCCATGGGACAGGGCGGAGACCCAGTACTTC | CASSSPWDRAETQYF
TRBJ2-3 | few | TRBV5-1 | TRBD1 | TGCGCCAGCAGTTACAGGGGATTGGCAGATACGCAGTATTTT | CASSYRGLADTQYF
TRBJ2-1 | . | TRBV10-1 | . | TGCGCCAGCAGGACAGAGACCTCCTACAATGAGCAGTTCTTC | CASRTETSYNEQFF
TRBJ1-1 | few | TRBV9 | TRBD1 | TGTGCCAGCAGCGTACGGGACAGGGTCGAACCTCGGTCTGAAGCTTTCTTT | CASSVRDRVEPRSEAFF
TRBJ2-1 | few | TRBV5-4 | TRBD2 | TGTGCCAGCAGCTGGGCCGGGACTAGCGGTCACAATGAGCAGTTCTTC | CASSWAGTSGHNEQFF
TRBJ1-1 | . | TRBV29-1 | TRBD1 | TGCAGCGTGGGACAGCGCATGAACACTGAAGCTTTCTTT | CSVGQRMNTEAFF
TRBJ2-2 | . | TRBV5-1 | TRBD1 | TGCGCCAGCAACCAGGGGGCCGGGGACGGGGAGCTGTTTTTT | CASNQGAGDGELFF
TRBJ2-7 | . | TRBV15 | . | TGTGCCACCAGCAGAGGTGGAGGGGCCTACGAGCAGTACTTC | CATSRGGGAYEQYF
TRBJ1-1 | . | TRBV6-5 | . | TGTGCCAGCAGTAGACAGGCGAACACTGAAGCTTTCTTT | CASSRQANTEAFF
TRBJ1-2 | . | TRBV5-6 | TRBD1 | TGTGCCAGCAGCTTGGCCAGGGACAGGGATCATGGCTACACCTTC | CASSLARDRDHGYTF
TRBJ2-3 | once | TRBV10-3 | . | TGTGCCATCAGTGAGGTTAACACAGATACGCAGTATTTT | CAISEVNTDTQYF
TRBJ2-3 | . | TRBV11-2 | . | TGTGCCAGCAGCTTAGGAGGATTAAATACGCAGTATTTT | CASSLGGLNTQYF
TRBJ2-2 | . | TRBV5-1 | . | TGCGCCAGCAGCATGCAGGGTCCGAACACCGGGGAGCTGTTTTTT | CASSMQGPNTGELFF
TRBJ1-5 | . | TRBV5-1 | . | TGCGCCAGCAGCTCCCTTGGGGAGGGTCAGCCCCAGCATTTT | CASSSLGEGQPQHF
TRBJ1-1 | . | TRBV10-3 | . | TGTGCCATCAGTGAGCGGGACGGGAGAGCCTTGAACACTGAAGCTTTCTTT | CAISERDGRALNTEAFF
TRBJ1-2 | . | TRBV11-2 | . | TGTGCCAGCAGCGACAGCAACTATGGCTACACCTTC | CASSDSNYGYTF
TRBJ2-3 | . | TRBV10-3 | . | TGTGCCATCAGTGAGTCAACCGGGACTAGCACAGATACGCAGTATTTT | CAISESTGTSTDTQYF
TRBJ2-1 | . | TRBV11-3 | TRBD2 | TGTGCCAGCGTGGCGGGGGGCAAAAACAATGAGCAGTTCTTC | CASVAGGKNNEQFF
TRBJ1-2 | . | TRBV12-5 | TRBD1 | TGTGCTAGTGCCTCAGGACAGGGGGAATGGCATGGCTACACCTTC | CASASGQGEWHGYTF
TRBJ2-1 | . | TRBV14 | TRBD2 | TGTGCCAGCAGCCAAGTCGGCGGGGGGTCCTACAATGAGCAGTTCTTC | CASSQVGGGSYNEQFF
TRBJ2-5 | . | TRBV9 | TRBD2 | TGTGCCAGCAGCGTAGGTTCGGGAGGTTCCCAAGAGACCCAGTACTTC | CASSVGSGGSQETQYF
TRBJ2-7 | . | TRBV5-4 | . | TGTGCCAGCTCCCGAGGGACTCAGACCTACGAGCAGTACTTC | CASSRGTQTYEQYF
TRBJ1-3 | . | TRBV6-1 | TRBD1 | TGTGCCAGCAGTGAATCCCTAACAGGGGCTGGAAACACCATATATTTT | CASSESLTGAGNTIYF
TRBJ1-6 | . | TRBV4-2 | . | TGTGCCAGCAGCCAAGAATATCAGGAGGGTAATTATAATTCACCCCTCCACTTT | CASSQEYQEGNYNSPLHF
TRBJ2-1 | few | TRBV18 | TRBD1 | TGTGCCAGCTCACCAGACAGGGGTACCGATGAGCAGTTCTTC | CASSPDRGTDEQFF
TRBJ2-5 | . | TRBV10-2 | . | TGCGCCAGCAGTGACAGGGCCCAAGAGACCCAGTACTTC | CASSDRAQETQYF
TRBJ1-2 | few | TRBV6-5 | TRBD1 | TGTGCCAGCAGTCTCCGGGACAGGGCTAACTATGGCTACACCTTC | CASSLRDRANYGYTF
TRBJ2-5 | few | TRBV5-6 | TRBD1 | TGTGCCAGCAGCTTGGATCTCGGGACAGGGGTTATGCAGACCCAGTACTTC | CASSLDLGTGVMQTQYF
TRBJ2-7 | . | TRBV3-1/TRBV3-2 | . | TGTGCCAGCAGCCTCCAGGGACAATCCTACGAGCAGTACTTC | CASSLQGQSYEQYF
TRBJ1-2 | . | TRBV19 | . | TGTGCCAGTACCGACGGGTTCTTCAACCTCTATGGCTACACCTTC | CASTDGFFNLYGYTF
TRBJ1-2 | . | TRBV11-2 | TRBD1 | TGTGCCAGCAGAATACTGGGACAGCCCTATGGCTACACCTTC | CASRILGQPYGYTF